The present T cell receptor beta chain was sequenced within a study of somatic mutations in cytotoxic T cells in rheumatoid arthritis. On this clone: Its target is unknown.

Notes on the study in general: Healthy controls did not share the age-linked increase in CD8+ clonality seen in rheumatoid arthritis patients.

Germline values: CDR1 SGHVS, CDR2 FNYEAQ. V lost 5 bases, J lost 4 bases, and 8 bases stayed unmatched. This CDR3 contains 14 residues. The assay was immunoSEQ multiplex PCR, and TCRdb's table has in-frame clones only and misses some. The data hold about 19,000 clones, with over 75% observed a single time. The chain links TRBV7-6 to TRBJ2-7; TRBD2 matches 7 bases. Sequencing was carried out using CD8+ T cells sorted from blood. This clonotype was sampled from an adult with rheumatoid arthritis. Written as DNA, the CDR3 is TGTGCCAGCAGCCCACGCGCGGGAGAGTACGAGCAGTACTTC. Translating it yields CASSPRAGEYEQYF.